The subject of this entry is one T cell receptor (beta chain). What it binds is not known. This specimen belongs to a study of cytomegalovirus exposure and HLA in healthy donors. PCR used 60 Vbeta primers and 13 Jbeta primers. The table came from immunoSEQ multiplex PCR; TCRdb's copy has only in-frame clones and leaves some out. The sample carries 130,000 or so clones, roughly three quarters recorded once. Overall study results and limits: No immune exposure information besides CMV serostatus was available. Segments of the TCR beta V type were, in most cases, productive about 87% or about 30% of the time in an earlier analysis. TCR beta V- and J-gene trimming was later associated with a missense DCLRE1C variant.

Source material: PBMCs. This clonotype was obtained from a woman in her sixties in good health and CMV-seronegative.

The CDR3 nucleotides read TGTGCCAGCAGACTCGGGACAGCCCAAAACACCATATATTTT. Translating gives CASRLGTAQNTIYF. The chain links TRBV6-5 to TRBJ1-3; 7 bases match TRBD1. This CDR3 contains 14 residues. CDR1 and CDR2 from the germline V gene are MNHEY and SVGAGI. V was pared by 6 bases and J by 6 bases, with 8 bases of the junction left unmatched.